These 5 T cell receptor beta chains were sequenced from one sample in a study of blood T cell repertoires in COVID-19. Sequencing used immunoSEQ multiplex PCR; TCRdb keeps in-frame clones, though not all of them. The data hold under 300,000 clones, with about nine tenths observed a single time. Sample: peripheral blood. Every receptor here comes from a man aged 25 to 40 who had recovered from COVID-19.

The CDR3 spells CASRFGSANTEAFF. As DNA, the CDR3 is TGCGCCAGCAGGTTTGGTAGCGCGAACACTGAAGCTTTCTTT. The chain employs TRBV5-1 and TRBJ1-1; D is unresolved. The CDR3 is 14 amino acids. Trimming removed 5 bases at V and 1 base at J, with 12 bases between. From germline, CDR1 is SGHRS and CDR2 YFSETQ.

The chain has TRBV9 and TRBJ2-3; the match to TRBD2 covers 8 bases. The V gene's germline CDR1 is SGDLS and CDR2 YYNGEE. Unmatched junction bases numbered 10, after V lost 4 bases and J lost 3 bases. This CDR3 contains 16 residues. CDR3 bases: TGTGCCAGCAGCCTAAGAACCGGGGGGGCGACAGATACGCAGTATTTT. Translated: CASSLRTGGATDTQYF.

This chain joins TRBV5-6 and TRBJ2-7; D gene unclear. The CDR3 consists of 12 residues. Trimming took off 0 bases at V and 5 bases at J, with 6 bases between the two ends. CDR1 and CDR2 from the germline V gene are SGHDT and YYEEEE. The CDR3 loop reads CASSLGVHEQYF. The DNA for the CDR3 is TGTGCCAGCAGCTTGGGAGTTCACGAGCAGTACTTC.

The CDR3 DNA follows: TGTGCCAGCAGTTACTCCCCGGACAGTTCCACAGATACGCAGTATTTT. It encodes CASSYSPDSSTDTQYF. This chain uses TRBV6-5 with TRBJ2-3; possibly TRBD1 for D (6 bases). The V gene's germline CDR1 is MNHEY and CDR2 SVGAGI. There are 16 residues in the CDR3. Between the trimmed V and J ends, which lost 0 bases and 2 bases, there was a span of 12 bases.

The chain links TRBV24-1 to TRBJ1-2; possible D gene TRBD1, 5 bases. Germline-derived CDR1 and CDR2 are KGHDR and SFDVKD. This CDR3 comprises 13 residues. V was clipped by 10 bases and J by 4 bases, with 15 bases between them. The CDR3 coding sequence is TGTGCCACGCAAATGGGGCAGGGCTATGGCTACACCTTC. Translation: CATQMGQGYGYTF.